This T cell receptor beta chain emerged from a study of blood T cell repertoires in COVID-19. For the study at large: Acute-phase and convalescent COVID-19 samples originated in the United States, Italy and Spain. Sources were T cells, B-cell-depleted T cells, or PBMCs; the material itself was cDNA or gDNA.

Sequenced by immunoSEQ multiplex PCR; TCRdb stores in-frame clones only, minus some. The sample lists about 140,000 clones; 79% were seen once. Per germline, CDR1 SGHRS and CDR2 YFSETQ. With 0 bases removed from V and 4 bases from J, the gap between germline ends came to 14 bases. The CDR3 consists of 15 residues. This clone was seen only a few times. The chain combines TRBV5-1 with TRBJ2-7, with D perhaps TRBD1 (6 bases). This receptor was identified in a man in his 60s with acute or convalescent COVID-19. The sequenced sample was peripheral blood. This CDR3 reads CASSLDGTSFYEQYF. The CDR3 DNA reads as TGCGCCAGCAGCTTGGATGGGACAAGCTTTTACGAGCAGTACTTC.